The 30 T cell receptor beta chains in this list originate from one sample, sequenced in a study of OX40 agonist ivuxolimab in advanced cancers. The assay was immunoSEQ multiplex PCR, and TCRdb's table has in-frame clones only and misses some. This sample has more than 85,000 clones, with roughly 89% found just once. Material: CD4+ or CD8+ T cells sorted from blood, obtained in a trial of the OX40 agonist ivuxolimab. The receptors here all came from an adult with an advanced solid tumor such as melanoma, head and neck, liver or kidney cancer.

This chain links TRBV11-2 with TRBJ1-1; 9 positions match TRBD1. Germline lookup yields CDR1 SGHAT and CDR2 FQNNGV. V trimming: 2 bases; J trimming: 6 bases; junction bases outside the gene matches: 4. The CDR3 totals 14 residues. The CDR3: CASSLTGQGAEAFF. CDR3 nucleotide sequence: TGTGCCAGCAGCTTAACGGGACAGGGAGCTGAAGCTTTCTTT.

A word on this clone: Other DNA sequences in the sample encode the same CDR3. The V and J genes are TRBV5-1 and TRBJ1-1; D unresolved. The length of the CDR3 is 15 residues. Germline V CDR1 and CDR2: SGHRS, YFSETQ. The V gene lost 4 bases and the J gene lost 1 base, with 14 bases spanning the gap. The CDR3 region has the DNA TGCGCCAGCAGCCAGACGGGTACGGGGAACACTGAAGCTTTCTTT. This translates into CASSQTGTGNTEAFF. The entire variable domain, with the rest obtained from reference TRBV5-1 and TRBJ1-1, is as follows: KAGVTQTPRYLIKTRGQQVTLSCSPISGHRSVSWYQQTPGQGLQFLFEYFSETQRNKGNFPGRFSGRQFSNSRSEMNVSTLELGDSALYLCASSQTGTGNTEAFFGQGTRLTVV.

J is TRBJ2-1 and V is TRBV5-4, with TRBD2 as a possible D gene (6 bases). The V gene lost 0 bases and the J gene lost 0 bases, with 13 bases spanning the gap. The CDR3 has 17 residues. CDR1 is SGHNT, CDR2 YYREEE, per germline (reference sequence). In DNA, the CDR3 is TGTGCCAGCAGCTTGGGTGGTGGGGGGAACTCCTACAATGAGCAGTTCTTC. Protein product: CASSLGGGGNSYNEQFF.

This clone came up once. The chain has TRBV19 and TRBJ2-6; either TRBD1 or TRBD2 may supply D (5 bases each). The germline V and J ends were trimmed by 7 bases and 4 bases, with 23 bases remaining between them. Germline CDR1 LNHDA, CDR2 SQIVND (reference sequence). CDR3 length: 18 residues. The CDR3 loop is CASTELYGASGGANVLTF. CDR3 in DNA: TGTGCCAGTACCGAACTTTACGGGGCTTCTGGGGGGGCCAACGTCCTGACTTTC.

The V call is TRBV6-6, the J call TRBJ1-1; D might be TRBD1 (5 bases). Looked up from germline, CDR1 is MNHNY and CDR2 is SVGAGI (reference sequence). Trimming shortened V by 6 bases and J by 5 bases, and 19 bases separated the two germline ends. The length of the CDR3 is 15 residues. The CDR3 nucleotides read TGTGCCAGCAGCCGGACCCCGGCTGGGGGGACTGAAGCTTTCTTT. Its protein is CASSRTPAGGTEAFF.

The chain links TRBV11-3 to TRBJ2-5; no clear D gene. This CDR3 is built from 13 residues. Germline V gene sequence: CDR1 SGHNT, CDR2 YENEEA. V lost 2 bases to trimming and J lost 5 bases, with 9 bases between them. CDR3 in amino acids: CASSLTWSETQYF. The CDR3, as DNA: TGTGCCAGCAGCTTAACGTGGTCGGAGACCCAGTACTTC.

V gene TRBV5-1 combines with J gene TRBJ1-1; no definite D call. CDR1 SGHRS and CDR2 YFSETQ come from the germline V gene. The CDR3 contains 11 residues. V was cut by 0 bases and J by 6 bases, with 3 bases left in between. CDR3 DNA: TGCGCCAGCAGCTTGGAGTCTGAAGCTTTCTTT. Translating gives CASSLESEAFF.

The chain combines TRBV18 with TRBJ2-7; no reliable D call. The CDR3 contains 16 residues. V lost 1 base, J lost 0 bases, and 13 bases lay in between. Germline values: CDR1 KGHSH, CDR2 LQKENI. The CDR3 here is CASSPRGMGYSYEQYF. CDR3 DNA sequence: TGTGCCAGCTCACCACGGGGTATGGGGTACTCCTACGAGCAGTACTTC.

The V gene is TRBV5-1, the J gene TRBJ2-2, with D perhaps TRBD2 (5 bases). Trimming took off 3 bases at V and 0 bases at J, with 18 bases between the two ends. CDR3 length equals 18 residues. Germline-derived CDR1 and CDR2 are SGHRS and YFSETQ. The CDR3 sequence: CASSWAFVRGANTGELFF. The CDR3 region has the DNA TGCGCCAGCAGCTGGGCTTTTGTACGGGGAGCGAACACCGGGGAGCTGTTTTTT.

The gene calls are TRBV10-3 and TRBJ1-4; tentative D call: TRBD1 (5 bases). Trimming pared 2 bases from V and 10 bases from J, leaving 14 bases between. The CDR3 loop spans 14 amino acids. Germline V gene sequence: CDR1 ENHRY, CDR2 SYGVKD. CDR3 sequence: CAISEIAGIGKLFF. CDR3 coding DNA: TGTGCCATCAGTGAGATCGCAGGGATCGGAAAACTGTTTTTT.

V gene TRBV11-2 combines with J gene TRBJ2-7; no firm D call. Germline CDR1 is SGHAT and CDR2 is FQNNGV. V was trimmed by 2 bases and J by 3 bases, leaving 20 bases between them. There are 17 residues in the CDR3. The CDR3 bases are TGTGCCAGCAGCTTATTTTTGTTTGGGCAGCGACGCTACGAGCAGTACTTC. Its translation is CASSLFLFGQRRYEQYF.

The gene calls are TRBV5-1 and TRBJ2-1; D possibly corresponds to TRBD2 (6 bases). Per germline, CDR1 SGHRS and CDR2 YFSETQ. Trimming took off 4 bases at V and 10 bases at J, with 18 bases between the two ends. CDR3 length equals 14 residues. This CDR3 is CASSGGTSLREQFF. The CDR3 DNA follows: TGCGCCAGCAGCGGCGGGACCTCACTCAGGGAGCAGTTCTTC.

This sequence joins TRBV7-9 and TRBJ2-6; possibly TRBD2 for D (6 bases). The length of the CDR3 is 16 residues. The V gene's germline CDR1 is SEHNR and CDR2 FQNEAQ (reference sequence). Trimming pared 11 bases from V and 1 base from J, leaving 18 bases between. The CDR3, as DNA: TGTGCCCTACCGGGGGTCCTTGGGTCTGGGGCCAACGTCCTGACTTTC. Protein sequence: CALPGVLGSGANVLTF. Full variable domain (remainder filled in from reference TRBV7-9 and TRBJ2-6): DTGVSQNPRHKITKRGQNVTFRCDPISEHNRLYWYRQTLGQGPEFLTYFQNEAQLEKSRLLSDRFSAERPKGSFSTLEIQRTEQGDSAMYLCALPGVLGSGANVLTFGAGSRLTVL.

The CDR3 loop reads CASSLDPLTGKSPYHF. The CDR3 DNA reads TGTGCCAGCAGCTTAGACCCCCTGACAGGGAAATCCCCCTACCACTTT. The chain combines TRBV7-2 with TRBJ1-6; 7 bases map to TRBD1. CDR3 length: 16 amino acids. Germline trimming cut 1 base from V and 18 bases from J; bases unmatched to any gene: 18. Germline V gives CDR1 SGHTA, CDR2 FQGNSA.

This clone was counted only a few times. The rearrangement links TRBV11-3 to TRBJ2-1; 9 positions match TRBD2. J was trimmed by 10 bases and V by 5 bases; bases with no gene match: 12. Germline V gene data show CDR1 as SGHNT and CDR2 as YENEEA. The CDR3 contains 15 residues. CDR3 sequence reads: CASSPYGGGAGEQFF. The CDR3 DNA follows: TGTGCCAGCAGCCCCTACGGCGGGGGGGCGGGGGAGCAGTTCTTC. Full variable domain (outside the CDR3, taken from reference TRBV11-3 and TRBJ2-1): EAGVVQSPRYKIIEKKQPVAFWCNPISGHNTLYWYLQNLGQGPELLIRYENEEAVDDSQLPKDRFSAERLKGVDSTLKIQPAELGDSAVYLCASSPYGGGAGEQFFGPGTRLTVL.

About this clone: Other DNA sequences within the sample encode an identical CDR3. CDR3 sequence reads: CASSLGTVNEQFF. As DNA, the CDR3 is TGCGCCAGCAGCCTTGGGACGGTGAATGAGCAGTTCTTC. The V gene is TRBV5-1, the J gene TRBJ2-1; the D call may be TRBD1 or TRBD2 (5 bases each). This CDR3 has 13 amino acids. Trimming left V 4 bases short and J 7 bases short, with 12 bases between. Germline CDR1 SGHRS, CDR2 YFSETQ.

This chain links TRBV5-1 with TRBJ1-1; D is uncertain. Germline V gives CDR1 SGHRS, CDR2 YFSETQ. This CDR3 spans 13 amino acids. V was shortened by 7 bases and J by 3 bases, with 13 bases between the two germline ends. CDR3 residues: CASALSEDTEAFF. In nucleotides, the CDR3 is TGCGCCAGCGCACTTTCCGAGGACACTGAAGCTTTCTTT. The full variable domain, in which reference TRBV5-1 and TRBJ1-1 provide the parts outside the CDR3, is KAGVTQTPRYLIKTRGQQVTLSCSPISGHRSVSWYQQTPGQGLQFLFEYFSETQRNKGNFPGRFSGRQFSNSRSEMNVSTLELGDSALYLCASALSEDTEAFFGQGTRLTVV.

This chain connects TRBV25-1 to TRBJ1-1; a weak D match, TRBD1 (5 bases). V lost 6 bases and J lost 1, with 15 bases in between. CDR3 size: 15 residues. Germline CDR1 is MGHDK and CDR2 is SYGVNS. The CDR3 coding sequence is TGTGCCAGCAGCACCCGAGGTGGACAGAACACTGAAGCTTTCTTT. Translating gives CASSTRGGQNTEAFF.

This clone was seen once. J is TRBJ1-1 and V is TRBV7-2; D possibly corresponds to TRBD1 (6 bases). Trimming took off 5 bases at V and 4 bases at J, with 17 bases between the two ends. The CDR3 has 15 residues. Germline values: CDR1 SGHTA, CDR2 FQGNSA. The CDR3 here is CASSPSAGGATEAFF. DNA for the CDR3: TGTGCCAGCAGCCCTAGCGCGGGGGGGGCCACTGAAGCTTTCTTT.

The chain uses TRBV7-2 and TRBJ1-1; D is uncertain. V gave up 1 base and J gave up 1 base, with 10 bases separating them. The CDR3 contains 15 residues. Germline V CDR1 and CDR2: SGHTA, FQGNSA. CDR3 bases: TGTGCCAGCAGCTTAGGTCTCCAGGCGAACACTGAAGCTTTCTTT. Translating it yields CASSLGLQANTEAFF.

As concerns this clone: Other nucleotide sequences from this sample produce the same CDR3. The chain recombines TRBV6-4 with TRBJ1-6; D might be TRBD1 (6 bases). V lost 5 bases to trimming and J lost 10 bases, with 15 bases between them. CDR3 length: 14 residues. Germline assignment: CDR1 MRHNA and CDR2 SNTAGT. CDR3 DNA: TGTGCCAGCAGTCTTGGGACGGGGGGCTCACCCCTCCACTTT. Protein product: CASSLGTGGSPLHF.

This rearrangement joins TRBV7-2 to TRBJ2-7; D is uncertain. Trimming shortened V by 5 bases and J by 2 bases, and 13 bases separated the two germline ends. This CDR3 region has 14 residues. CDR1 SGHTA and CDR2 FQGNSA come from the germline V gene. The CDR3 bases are TGTGCCAGCAGCACCCCCCCGGCAGCCTACGAGCAGTACTTC. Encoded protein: CASSTPPAAYEQYF.

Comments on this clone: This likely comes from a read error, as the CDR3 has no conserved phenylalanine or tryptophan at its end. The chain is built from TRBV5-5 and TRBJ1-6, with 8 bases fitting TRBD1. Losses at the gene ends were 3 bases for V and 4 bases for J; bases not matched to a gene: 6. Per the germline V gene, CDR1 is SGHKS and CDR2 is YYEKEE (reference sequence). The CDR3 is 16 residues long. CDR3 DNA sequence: TGTGCCAGCAGCTCCCGGGACAGGACTTATAATTCACCCCTCCACCTT. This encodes CASSSRDRTYNSPLHL.

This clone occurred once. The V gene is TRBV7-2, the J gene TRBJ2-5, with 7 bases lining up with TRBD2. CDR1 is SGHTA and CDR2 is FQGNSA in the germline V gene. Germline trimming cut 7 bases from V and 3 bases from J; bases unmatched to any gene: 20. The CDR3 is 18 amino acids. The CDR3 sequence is CASNPGDSIRTSKETQYF. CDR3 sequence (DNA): TGTGCCAGCAACCCTGGAGATTCCATCCGGACTAGTAAAGAGACCCAGTACTTC.

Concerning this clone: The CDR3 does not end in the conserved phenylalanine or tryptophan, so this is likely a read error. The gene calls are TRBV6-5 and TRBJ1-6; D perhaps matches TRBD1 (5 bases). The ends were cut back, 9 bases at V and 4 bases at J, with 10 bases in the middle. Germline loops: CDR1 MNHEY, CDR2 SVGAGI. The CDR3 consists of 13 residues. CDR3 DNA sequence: TGTGCCAGTTCCAGACAGTATAATTCACCCCTCCACCTT. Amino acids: CASSRQYNSPLHL.

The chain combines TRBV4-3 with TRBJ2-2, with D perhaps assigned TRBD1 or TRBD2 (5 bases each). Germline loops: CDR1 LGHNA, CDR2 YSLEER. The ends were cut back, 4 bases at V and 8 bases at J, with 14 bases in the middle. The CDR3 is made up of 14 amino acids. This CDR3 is CASSPTRETGELFF. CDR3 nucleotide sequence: TGCGCCAGCAGCCCCACCAGGGAGACGGGGGAGCTGTTTTTT.

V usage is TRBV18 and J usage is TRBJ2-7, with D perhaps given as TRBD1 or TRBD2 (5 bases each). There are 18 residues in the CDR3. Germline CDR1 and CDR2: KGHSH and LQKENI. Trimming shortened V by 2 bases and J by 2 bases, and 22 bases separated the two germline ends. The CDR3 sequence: CASSPSFSHRDGAYEQYF. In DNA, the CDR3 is TGTGCCAGCTCACCATCCTTTTCCCACCGGGACGGGGCCTACGAGCAGTACTTC.

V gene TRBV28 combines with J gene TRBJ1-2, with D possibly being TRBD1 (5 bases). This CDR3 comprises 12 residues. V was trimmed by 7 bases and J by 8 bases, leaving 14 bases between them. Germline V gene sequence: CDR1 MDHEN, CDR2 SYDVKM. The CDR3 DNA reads TGTGCCAGCAATAACAGGATTTTGGGCTACACCTTC. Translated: CASNNRILGYTF.

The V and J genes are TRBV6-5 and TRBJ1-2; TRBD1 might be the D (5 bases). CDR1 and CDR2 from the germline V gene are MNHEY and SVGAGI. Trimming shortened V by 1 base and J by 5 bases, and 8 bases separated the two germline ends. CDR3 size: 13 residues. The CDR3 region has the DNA TGTGCCAGCAGTTACTTACAGGCGTATGGCTACACCTTC. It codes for CASSYLQAYGYTF.

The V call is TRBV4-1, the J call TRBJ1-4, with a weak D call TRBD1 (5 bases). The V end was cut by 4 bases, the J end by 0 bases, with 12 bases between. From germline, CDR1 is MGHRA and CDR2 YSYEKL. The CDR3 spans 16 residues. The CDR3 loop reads CASSRSQGATNEKLFF. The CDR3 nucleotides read TGCGCCAGCAGCCGTTCTCAAGGGGCAACTAATGAAAAACTGTTTTTT.